The T cell receptor beta chain described here comes from a study of CD8+ T cells in alopecia areata. General study points: Among the top 100, expanded CD8+ clones, as well as scalp clonality, were significantly decreased by tofacitinib.

This clone was seen only a few times. Antigen specificity is unknown. cDNA serving as the sequencing template came from extracted, reverse transcribed RNA. Produced via immunoSEQ multiplex PCR; TCRdb's table is partial and in-frame only. The sample lists roughly 220,000 clones; 35% to 40% were seen once. Treatment denoted: oral pan-JAK inhibitor, 5-10 mg twice daily. Individuals with alopecia areata gave both lesional scalp punch biopsies and peripheral blood for collection. The CDR3 loop spans 14 amino acids. Germline V gives CDR1 LNHNV, CDR2 YYDKDF (reference sequence). J gave up 12 bases and V 6 bases, and 12 bases lay outside the gene matches.

The chain uses TRBV15 and TRBJ2-7; 12 bases match TRBD2. This TCR was recovered from a human donor with alopecia areata. Here the sequenced sample was CD4+ T cells sorted from blood, taken at week 34, from a patient treated with tofacitinib. The CDR3: CATSLRTSGALPYF. DNA for the CDR3: TGTGCCACCAGTCTCCGGACTAGCGGGGCCCTTCCGTACTTC.